This TCR beta chain was sequenced during a study of control samples from healthy donors and cancer patients. Produced via immunoSEQ multiplex PCR; TCRdb's table is partial and in-frame only. The sample shows more than 100,000 clones, about 91% of them seen only once. The V gene end was trimmed by 5 bases and the J gene end by 0 bases; junction bases not matched to a gene: 8. The CDR3 loop spans 16 amino acids. Germline CDR1 and CDR2: SEHNR and FQNEAQ (reference sequence). Sequences were obtained from blood. The sequence came from a man aged 18 to 35 in good health. The genes are TRBV7-9 and TRBJ2-3, with TRBD1 identical over 7 bases. The CDR3 DNA follows: TGTGCCAGCAGCCCGCGGACAGGACCTAGCACAGATACGCAGTATTTT. It yields the protein CASSPRTGPSTDTQYF.